This TCR beta chain was found in a study of Ad26.COV2.S vaccination and SARS-CoV-2 variants listed by TCRdb under 2021. With respect to the entire study: Donors in the vaccine arm were drawn from COV1001, a phase I-IIa trial of Ad26.COV2.S in healthy adults that was multicentre, randomized, double-blind and placebo-controlled. Ad26.COV2.S was given intramuscularly at 5x10^10 or 1x10^11 viral particles, as a single shot or as two shots 56 days apart. Sequencing of the TCRbeta repertoire served to evaluate the specificity and breadth of SARS-CoV-2-reactive T cell receptors following Ad26.COV2.S vaccination. The TCR-sequenced set comprised approximately 32 samples: 19 Ad26.COV2.S vaccine recipients, 5 placebo recipients and 8 SARS-CoV-2 convalescent individuals. Trial participants were randomized into five groups of five, in which low-dose or high-dose Ad26.COV2.S was given once or twice, or placebo was given on both occasions. Investigators remained blinded to trial group allocation during experiments and outcome assessment.

For CDR1 and CDR2, the germline V gene lists SNHLY and FYNNEI. Trimming accounts for 4 bases at V and 7 bases at J, while the number of junction bases matched to no gene is 5. Including cysteine and phenylalanine, the CDR3 has 14 amino acids. The retained sequence is limited to the CDR3, 42 bases, with the frame set at the first base. What the treatment or condition label conveys for this sample: some 20 received Ad26.COV2.S at low or high dose, single or two shots; a few received placebo; per-sample allocation not given. Repertoires of vaccine and placebo recipients were sequenced from samples collected on day 63 after the first injection. In Cohort 1b, around 23 adults aged 18-55 years were enrolled at a single site in Boston, USA, between 29 July and 7 August 2020. As a vaccine, Ad26.COV2.S was a replication-incompetent adenovirus type 26 vector that expressed a prefusion-stabilized SARS-CoV-2 spike protein derived from the original Wuhan strain.

Concerning this clone: The target of this receptor is not known. Nothing much larger sits one base from this clone, and base qualities are not available.

What the work shows at the level of the full study, not this receptor alone: The study was not powered for comparison of responses between vaccine doses or regimens. Spike-specific TCR breadth was higher in Ad26.COV2.S recipients than in placebo recipients (P = 0.0014). After vaccination, substantial breadth of spike-specific CD8+ and CD4+ T cell responses was reported. Non-spike TCR breadth was comparable between vaccine and placebo recipients, consistent with the vaccine containing only spike. According to the authors, total T cell responses may have been underestimated by the TCR breadth and depth analyses.

The immunoSEQ Assay was the method used to sequence TCRbeta CDR3 regions. After extraction, genomic DNA underwent amplification by bias-controlled multiplex PCR, followed by high-throughput sequencing. On the authors' methods: To quantify the absolute abundance of every unique TCRbeta CDR3 region, sequences were collapsed and filtered. T cell fraction was estimated by normalizing TCRbeta template counts to usable DNA, with usable DNA measured through amplification of reference genes found in all nucleated cells. Repertoire TCRs were annotated as SARS-CoV-2-specific by exact matching of V gene, CDR3 amino acid sequence and J gene to a known reactive TCR set. The reference SARS-CoV-2 TCR set was derived from MIRA and filtered for enrichment in COVID-19-positive ImmuneCODE repertoires, a step that removed public or cross-reactive TCRs. Based on the MIRA antigens, annotated TCRs were further analysed at the level of specific ORF or position within ORF. Breadth was defined as the number of annotated unique rearrangements divided by the total number of unique productive rearrangements, and depth was defined as the summed frequency of the annotated unique rearrangements. Two-sided Wilcoxon rank-sum tests were applied when comparing TCR breadth between groups. The table comes from immuneACCESS by way of TCRdb, which keeps in-frame sequences with V and J called. Part of the clones is missing from these tables; in studies checked, under half for an unresolved V gene and the rest for unknown reasons. The V and J calls and clone size were taken over from that table, and D and trimming were inferred from the DNA. In all, the sample holds about 350,000 clones, and roughly nine tenths of those were seen once. The ten largest account for about 6.4% of the sample.

The sequences come from peripheral blood, collected in a trial of Ad26.COV2.S vaccine versus placebo. The TCR sequence derives from a person between 18 and 59 years old who received the Ad26.COV2.S COVID-19 vaccine or a placebo. The chain links TRBV2 with TRBJ1-4, and 8 junctional nucleotides match TRBD1. The CDR3 has the sequence CASSGTGFFEKLFF. The DNA sequence is TGTGCCAGCAGTGGGACAGGGTTTTTTGAAAAACTGTTTTTT.